This T cell receptor (beta chain) was sequenced during a study of blood T cell repertoires in COVID-19 (dated by TCRdb to the early 2020s). For the wider study: Samples covering the acute and convalescent phases of COVID-19 were provided by collaborators in the United States, Italy and Spain. The dataset comprised deeply sampled blood TCRbeta repertoires from subjects exposed to, actively infected with, or recovered from COVID-19. Samples were obtained from the ongoing ImmuneRACE study (first 160 participants) and from over a thousand subjects provided by 6 global collaborators. Where available, HLA class I and class II types were taken from metadata supplied by the sample provider and were not determined by assay-based typing. The sample metadata nearly always contained a de-identified subject ID, COVID-19 status, age in years and sex. The repertoires were made available in a free public database intended to serve as a resource for research on the immune response to SARS-CoV-2. The prospective study material was composed of cDNA or gDNA derived from T cells, B-cell-depleted T cells, or PBMCs. The study at large found these results: The quantity of clinical and demographic metadata differed by source and by participant and was supplied without curation.

Comment on this clone: Its antigen has not been determined. Base-call qualities are not available, and no considerably larger clone is one nucleotide away.

The immunoSEQ Assay, a bias-controlled multiplex PCR, was used to amplify TCRbeta CDR3 regions from genomic DNA. The authors' pipeline ran thus. The number of nucleated cells in each sample was estimated from the amplification of reference gene primers within the assay. To quantify the absolute abundance of each unique TCRbeta CDR3 rearrangement, sequence reads were collapsed and filtered. For each sample, productive Simpson clonality was calculated as the square root of Simpson's diversity index over productive rearrangements. The table comes from immuneACCESS by way of TCRdb, which keeps in-frame sequences with V and J called. Part of the clones is missing from these tables; in studies checked, under half for an unresolved V gene and the rest for unknown reasons. The V and J calls and clone size were taken over from that table, and D and trimming were inferred from the DNA. This sample comprises approximately 300,000 clones, 87% of them detected only once. The leading ten clones occupy over 2% of the sample.

A second Seattle source provided samples from volunteer blood donors who had recovered from COVID-19. The collaborating institutions used their own protocols to collect whole blood in K2EDTA tubes. For TCRbeta analysis, collaborators shipped samples as frozen whole blood, isolated PBMCs, or DNA extracted from either of those sample types. Trimming leaves V shorter by 11 bases and J shorter by 3 bases, with the junction holding 11 bases beyond the gene matches. The germline V gene encodes CDR1 ENHRY and CDR2 SYGVKD. Reading from cysteine to phenylalanine, the CDR3 counts 15 amino acids. Only CDR3 DNA remains: 45 bases, in frame from the first base.

The chain is encoded by TRBV10-3 joined to TRBJ2-7; TRBD2 lines up with 12 middle nucleotides. Sequenced sample: peripheral blood. The origin of this receptor is a woman aged 45-65 years who had recovered from COVID-19. The CDR3 region: CAAATSGSRVYEQYF. The sequenced DNA is TGTGCCGCCGCGACTAGCGGGAGTAGGGTCTACGAGCAGTACTTC.